This is a list of T cell receptor beta chains from one sample in a study of tumor-infiltrating lymphocytes in primary liver carcinoma. TCRdb re-analysed the multiplex PCR reads in MiXCR, keeping a single row per CDR3 protein. The sample yields fewer than 200,000 distinct CDR3 sequences, just under 85% seen once. The sequencing input was tumor tissue from primary liver carcinoma. The receptors shown here come from a man aged 35 to 55 with primary liver carcinoma and hepatitis B virus infection. CDR3s leave out the opening cysteine and the closing phenylalanine or tryptophan. Fields, in order: V gene, D gene, CDR3 length, clone size, J gene, CDR3 protein. D genes are given only for firm matches. Size tells how often a clone was seen (once, few, many) or the class of an expanded clone, and some rows leave it out.

v_gene: TRBV6-1
d_gene: -
len: 14
abundance: few
j_gene: TRBJ1-5
CDR3aa: ASSVTTVPRGQPQH

v_gene: TRBV29-1
d_gene: -
len: 13
abundance: -
j_gene: TRBJ1-1
CDR3aa: SIGGGWSTNIEAF

v_gene: TRBV6-1
d_gene: -
len: 13
abundance: -
j_gene: TRBJ2-5
CDR3aa: ASTHSWGTQVTQY

v_gene: TRBV11-3
d_gene: -
len: 10
abundance: -
j_gene: TRBJ2-7
CDR3aa: ASSLRVHEQY

v_gene: TRBV30
d_gene: -
len: 11
abundance: once
j_gene: TRBJ2-1
CDR3aa: AWSHSENNEQL

v_gene: TRBV29-1
d_gene: TRBD1
len: 11
abundance: -
j_gene: TRBJ2-7
CDR3aa: SIRGQNPYEQY

v_gene: TRBV6-2/TRBV6-3
d_gene: -
len: 14
abundance: -
j_gene: TRBJ1-1
CDR3aa: VSSYSPYRVRTEAF

v_gene: TRBV29-1
d_gene: -
len: 10
abundance: -
j_gene: TRBJ1-2
CDR3aa: SEGGLNYGYT

v_gene: TRBV28
d_gene: -
len: 13
abundance: -
j_gene: TRBJ2-7
CDR3aa: ASSIGVYTIAEQN

v_gene: TRBV6-2/TRBV6-3
d_gene: TRBD1
len: 12
abundance: -
j_gene: TRBJ2-1
CDR3aa: ASIYFTQGQVPF

v_gene: TRBV6-5
d_gene: TRBD2
len: 17
abundance: -
j_gene: TRBJ2-5
CDR3aa: ASTRTGLVAGGLSETQY

v_gene: TRBV29-1
d_gene: -
len: 12
abundance: few
j_gene: TRBJ2-7
CDR3aa: SAKGLAGDYEQY

v_gene: TRBV4-3
d_gene: -
len: 13
abundance: -
j_gene: TRBJ1-2
CDR3aa: SSSQDRQGNYGYT

v_gene: TRBV7-9
d_gene: -
len: 14
abundance: -
j_gene: TRBJ2-1
CDR3aa: ANSFKGEGRYNEQF

v_gene: TRBV28
d_gene: -
len: 9
abundance: -
j_gene: TRBJ2-7
CDR3aa: ASSDCGEQY

v_gene: TRBV29-1
d_gene: TRBD2
len: 15
abundance: -
j_gene: TRBJ2-1
CDR3aa: SVEGKDLAEIDNEQF

v_gene: TRBV29-1
d_gene: -
len: 11
abundance: once
j_gene: TRBJ2-2
CDR3aa: CVDTGNTGELF

v_gene: TRBV29-1
d_gene: TRBD2
len: 10
abundance: many
j_gene: TRBJ2-5
CDR3aa: SVERGGETQY

v_gene: TRBV11-2
d_gene: -
len: 14
abundance: -
j_gene: TRBJ2-1
CDR3aa: ASSPLRRRSYNEQF

v_gene: TRBV6-1
d_gene: -
len: 10
abundance: -
j_gene: TRBJ1-1
CDR3aa: ACSGWDTEAL

v_gene: TRBV25-1
d_gene: -
len: 13
abundance: -
j_gene: TRBJ2-2
CDR3aa: ASTELQGNTGELF

v_gene: TRBV6-6
d_gene: -
len: 13
abundance: -
j_gene: TRBJ1-6
CDR3aa: AISLGIGRNSPLH

v_gene: TRBV12-3/TRBV12-4
d_gene: -
len: 16
abundance: -
j_gene: TRBJ1-5
CDR3aa: ASSLGLFGARGHQSQH

v_gene: TRBV11-2
d_gene: -
len: 12
abundance: many
j_gene: TRBJ2-1
CDR3aa: ASSNFHSYNEQF

v_gene: TRBV6-2/TRBV6-3
d_gene: -
len: 11
abundance: once
j_gene: TRBJ2-1
CDR3aa: TSSTTLVGEQF

v_gene: TRBV5-6
d_gene: -
len: 11
abundance: -
j_gene: TRBJ2-7
CDR3aa: ASSLKATDEQN

v_gene: TRBV11-2
d_gene: TRBD2
len: 18
abundance: -
j_gene: TRBJ2-7
CDR3aa: ASSLREGRTGGLNSYEQY

v_gene: TRBV5-5
d_gene: TRBD2
len: 13
abundance: -
j_gene: TRBJ2-2
CDR3aa: ASNGTSVYTRELF

v_gene: TRBV14
d_gene: TRBD1
len: 12
abundance: few
j_gene: TRBJ2-7
CDR3aa: ASSRRQGVIRQY

v_gene: TRBV7-9
d_gene: -
len: 14
abundance: -
j_gene: TRBJ2-3
CDR3aa: ASGLQTGATSDTQY

v_gene: TRBV6-2/TRBV6-3
d_gene: TRBD1
len: 10
abundance: -
j_gene: TRBJ1-2
CDR3aa: TSSQGVGDYT

v_gene: TRBV6-2/TRBV6-3
d_gene: -
len: 10
abundance: -
j_gene: TRBJ1-1
CDR3aa: ASTYRVTEVF

v_gene: TRBV29-1
d_gene: -
len: 11
abundance: once
j_gene: TRBJ2-7
CDR3aa: SVGDLPVLEQY

v_gene: TRBV29-1
d_gene: -
len: 14
abundance: -
j_gene: TRBJ2-3
CDR3aa: SGGTGDETSIDTQY

v_gene: TRBV6-1
d_gene: TRBD1
len: 13
abundance: -
j_gene: TRBJ2-1
CDR3aa: ASTGDRGSSNEQF

v_gene: TRBV7-9
d_gene: -
len: 12
abundance: -
j_gene: TRBJ1-6
CDR3aa: ASSSESYNLPLH

v_gene: TRBV29-1
d_gene: -
len: 11
abundance: -
j_gene: TRBJ2-6
CDR3aa: SVAGLGSNFLT

v_gene: TRBV28
d_gene: TRBD2
len: 12
abundance: -
j_gene: TRBJ2-5
CDR3aa: AGRLSGNQETQY

v_gene: TRBV11-1
d_gene: -
len: 12
abundance: -
j_gene: TRBJ2-7
CDR3aa: ASTQWESSYEQY

v_gene: TRBV10-2
d_gene: -
len: 12
abundance: -
j_gene: TRBJ2-5
CDR3aa: ASNASSRQETQY

v_gene: TRBV9
d_gene: -
len: 12
abundance: once
j_gene: TRBJ2-5
CDR3aa: ASNFGGNIETQY

v_gene: TRBV11-2
d_gene: TRBD2
len: 12
abundance: -
j_gene: TRBJ2-1
CDR3aa: ASNLDSNGRSLF

v_gene: TRBV5-6
d_gene: -
len: 13
abundance: -
j_gene: TRBJ1-4
CDR3aa: ASSFRGVGHEKLF

v_gene: TRBV6-5
d_gene: TRBD1
len: 12
abundance: once
j_gene: TRBJ1-1
CDR3aa: ASSATGKDTEAF

v_gene: TRBV6-1
d_gene: -
len: 12
abundance: -
j_gene: TRBJ1-3
CDR3aa: ACSRDYSGNAIY

v_gene: TRBV4-2
d_gene: -
len: 14
abundance: -
j_gene: TRBJ2-3
CDR3aa: ASSQDSAPPTDTQY

v_gene: TRBV28
d_gene: TRBD1
len: 13
abundance: -
j_gene: TRBJ1-5
CDR3aa: ARSPNGQGSRPQH

v_gene: TRBV11-3
d_gene: -
len: 12
abundance: -
j_gene: TRBJ2-1
CDR3aa: ACSLGVSNNEEY

v_gene: TRBV5-6
d_gene: -
len: 10
abundance: -
j_gene: TRBJ1-2
CDR3aa: ASRSGKSGYT

v_gene: TRBV6-2/TRBV6-3
d_gene: TRBD1
len: 11
abundance: -
j_gene: TRBJ2-7
CDR3aa: ASIRDRAHEQY

v_gene: TRBV11-2
d_gene: -
len: 13
abundance: -
j_gene: TRBJ2-7
CDR3aa: ASNLRGETTYEQY

v_gene: TRBV14
d_gene: -
len: 13
abundance: once
j_gene: TRBJ2-1
CDR3aa: ANSVVGGSYTEQF

v_gene: TRBV29-1
d_gene: TRBD1
len: 13
abundance: -
j_gene: TRBJ2-5
CDR3aa: SVESNRGREETQY

v_gene: TRBV28
d_gene: -
len: 14
abundance: once
j_gene: -
CDR3aa: ASSLGWGAGNQPQY

v_gene: TRBV5-6
d_gene: TRBD1
len: 15
abundance: -
j_gene: TRBJ1-1
CDR3aa: ASSPGAGGSLSTEAF